This entry features one TCR beta chain sequence. Its antigen remains unidentified. Drawing of blood for sampling happened at baseline, at cycle 4 day 1, and at cycle 7 day 1. Data came from immunoSEQ multiplex PCR; TCRdb stores just in-frame clones and leaves some out. The sample has 53,000 or so clones, 75% to 85% seen once. The CDR3 spans 12 residues. V dropped 8 bases and J dropped 0 bases, with 5 bases sitting between them. Germline V gene lookup returns CDR1 MNHNY and CDR2 SVGAGI (reference sequence). The data stem from a study of OX40 agonist ivuxolimab in advanced cancers. Study-level findings and limits: Still undetermined is the antigen specificity of the expanded peripheral T cells. Partly responding patients at 0.1-3.0 mg/kg showed some of the smallest clonal expansion.

The gene calls are TRBV6-6 and TRBJ1-3; no clear D. This receptor was taken from an adult with an advanced solid tumor such as melanoma, head and neck, liver or kidney cancer. The source material was CD4+ or CD8+ T cells sorted from blood, sampled in a trial of the OX40 agonist ivuxolimab. In DNA form, the CDR3 reads TGTGCCAGCCGTAACTCTGGAAACACCATATATTTT. Its protein product is CASRNSGNTIYF.